This T cell receptor (beta chain) emerged from a study of cytomegalovirus exposure and HLA in healthy donors. Findings and caveats of the study: The study labeled 150 to 200 TCR beta chains cytomegalovirus-associated. Earlier results showed most TCR beta V segments being productive about 87% or about 30% of the time. Other equally common chains were less clonally expanded than HLA-associated TCR beta chains, a later analysis showed.

The CDR3 loop spans 13 amino acids. Germline V gene sequence: CDR1 SGHAT, CDR2 FQNNGV. J was trimmed by 3 bases and V by 8 bases; bases with no gene match: 4. The PCR used 60 Vbeta and 13 Jbeta primers. Repertoires were generated with immunoSEQ multiplex PCR, while TCRdb's copy carries only in-frame clones and drops some. Of about 160,000 clones in the sample, 76% were seen once. The table lists this clone with a count of one. The antigen remains unidentified. The rearrangement links TRBV11-2 to TRBJ2-1; 7 nucleotides match TRBD2. This clonotype originated in a female donor in good health and CMV-seronegative. Material for sequencing was PBMCs. The CDR3 reads CASLADYYNEQFF. As DNA, the CDR3 is TGTGCCAGCCTAGCGGACTACTACAATGAGCAGTTCTTC.